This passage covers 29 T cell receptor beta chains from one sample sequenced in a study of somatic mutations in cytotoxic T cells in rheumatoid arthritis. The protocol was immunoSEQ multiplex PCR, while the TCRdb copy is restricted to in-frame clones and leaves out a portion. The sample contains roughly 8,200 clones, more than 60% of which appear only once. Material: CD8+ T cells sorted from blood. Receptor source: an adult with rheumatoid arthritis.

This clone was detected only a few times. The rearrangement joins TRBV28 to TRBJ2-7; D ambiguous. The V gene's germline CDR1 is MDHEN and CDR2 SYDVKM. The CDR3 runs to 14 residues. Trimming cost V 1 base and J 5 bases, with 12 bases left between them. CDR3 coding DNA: TGTGCCAGCAGTTTATCGTCTGGGGTCGACGAGCAGTACTTC. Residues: CASSLSSGVDEQYF.

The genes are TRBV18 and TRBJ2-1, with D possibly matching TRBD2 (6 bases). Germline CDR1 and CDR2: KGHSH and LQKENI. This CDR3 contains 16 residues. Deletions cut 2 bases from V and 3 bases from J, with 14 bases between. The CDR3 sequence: CASSPDVGGSYNEQFF. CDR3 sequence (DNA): TGTGCCAGCTCACCAGATGTGGGGGGTAGCTACAATGAGCAGTTCTTC.

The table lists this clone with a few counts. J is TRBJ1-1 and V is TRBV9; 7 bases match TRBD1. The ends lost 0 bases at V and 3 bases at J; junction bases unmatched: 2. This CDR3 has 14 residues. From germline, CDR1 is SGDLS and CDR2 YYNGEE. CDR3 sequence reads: CASSVEGAYTEAFF. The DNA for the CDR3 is TGTGCCAGCAGCGTAGAGGGGGCATACACTGAAGCTTTCTTT. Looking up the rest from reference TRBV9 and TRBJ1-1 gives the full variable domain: DSGVTQTPKHLITATGQRVTLRCSPRSGDLSVYWYQQSLDQGLQFLIQYYNGEERAKGNILERFSAQQFPDLHSELNLSSLELGDSALYFCASSVEGAYTEAFFGQGTRLTVV.

The CDR3 DNA follows: TGTGCCAGCAGTTACGTGCAGGAACCAGATACGCAGTATTTT. Its protein is CASSYVQEPDTQYF. The genes are TRBV6-5 and TRBJ2-3; D is unresolved. This CDR3 is 14 amino acids long. The germline V and J ends were trimmed by 2 bases and 4 bases, with 10 bases remaining between them. CDR1 is MNHEY and CDR2 is SVGAGI in the germline V gene.

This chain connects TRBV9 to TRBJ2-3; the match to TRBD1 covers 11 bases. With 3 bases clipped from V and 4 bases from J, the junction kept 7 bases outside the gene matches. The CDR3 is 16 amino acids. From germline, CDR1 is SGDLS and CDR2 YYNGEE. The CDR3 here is CASSGRTGGSPDTQYF. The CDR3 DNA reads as TGTGCCAGCAGCGGGCGGACAGGGGGCTCCCCAGATACGCAGTATTTT.

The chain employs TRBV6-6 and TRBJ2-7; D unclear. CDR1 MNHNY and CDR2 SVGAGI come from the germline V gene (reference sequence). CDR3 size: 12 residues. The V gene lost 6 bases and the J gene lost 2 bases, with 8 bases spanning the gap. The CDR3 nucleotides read TGTGCCAGCAGAAACGAGGCCTACGAGCAGTACTTC. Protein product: CASRNEAYEQYF.

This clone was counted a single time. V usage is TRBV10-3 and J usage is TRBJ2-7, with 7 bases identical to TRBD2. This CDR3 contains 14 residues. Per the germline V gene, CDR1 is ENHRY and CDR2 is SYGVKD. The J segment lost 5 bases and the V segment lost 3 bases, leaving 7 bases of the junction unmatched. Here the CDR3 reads CAISDPGRDDEQYF. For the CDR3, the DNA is TGTGCCATCAGTGACCCAGGGAGGGACGACGAGCAGTACTTC.

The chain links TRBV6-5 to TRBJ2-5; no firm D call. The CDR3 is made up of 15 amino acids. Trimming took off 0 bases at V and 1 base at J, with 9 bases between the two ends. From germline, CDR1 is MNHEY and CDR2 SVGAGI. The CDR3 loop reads CASSYSARAQETQYF. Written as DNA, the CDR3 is TGTGCCAGCAGTTACTCGGCTAGGGCCCAAGAGACCCAGTACTTC.

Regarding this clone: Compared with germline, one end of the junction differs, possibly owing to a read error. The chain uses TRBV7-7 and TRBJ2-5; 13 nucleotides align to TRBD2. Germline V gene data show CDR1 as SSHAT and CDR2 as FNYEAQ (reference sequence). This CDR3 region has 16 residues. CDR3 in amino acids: CASSPGTSGNQETQYF. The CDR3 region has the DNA TGTGCTAGCAGCCCGGGGACTAGCGGGAATCAAGAGACCCAGTACTTC.

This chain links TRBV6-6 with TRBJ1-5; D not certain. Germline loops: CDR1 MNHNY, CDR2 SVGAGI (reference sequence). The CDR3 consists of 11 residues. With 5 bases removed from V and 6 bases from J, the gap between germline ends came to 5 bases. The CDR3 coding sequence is TGTGCCAGCAGTCCAGGTCAGCCCCAGCATTTT. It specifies CASSPGQPQHF.

The CDR3 loop reads CASSLGDGEQFF. The CDR3 nucleotides read TGTGCCAGCAGTTTGGGAGATGGTGAGCAGTTCTTC. J is TRBJ2-1 and V is TRBV27; D possibly corresponds to TRBD2 (5 bases). CDR3 length: 12 amino acids. Germline lookup yields CDR1 MNHEY and CDR2 SMNVEV (reference sequence). Trimming left V 3 bases short and J 9 bases short, with 9 bases between.

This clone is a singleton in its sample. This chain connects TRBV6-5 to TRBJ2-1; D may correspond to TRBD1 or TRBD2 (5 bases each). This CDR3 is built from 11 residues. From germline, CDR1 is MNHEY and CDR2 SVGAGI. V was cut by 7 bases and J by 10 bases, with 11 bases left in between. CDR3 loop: CASTLGEEQFF. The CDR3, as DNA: TGTGCCAGCACCCTAGGGGAGGAGCAGTTCTTC.

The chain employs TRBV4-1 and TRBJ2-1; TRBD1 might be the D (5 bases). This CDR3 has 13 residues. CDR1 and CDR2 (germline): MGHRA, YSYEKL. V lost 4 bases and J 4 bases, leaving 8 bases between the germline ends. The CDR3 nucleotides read TGCGCCAGCAGCCTGGACACATACAATGAGCAGTTCTTC. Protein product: CASSLDTYNEQFF.

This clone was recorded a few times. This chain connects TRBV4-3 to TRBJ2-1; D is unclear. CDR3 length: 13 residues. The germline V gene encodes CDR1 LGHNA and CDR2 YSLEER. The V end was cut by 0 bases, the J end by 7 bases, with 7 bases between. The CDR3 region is CASSQEGWNEQFF. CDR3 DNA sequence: TGCGCCAGCAGCCAAGAAGGGTGGAATGAGCAGTTCTTC.

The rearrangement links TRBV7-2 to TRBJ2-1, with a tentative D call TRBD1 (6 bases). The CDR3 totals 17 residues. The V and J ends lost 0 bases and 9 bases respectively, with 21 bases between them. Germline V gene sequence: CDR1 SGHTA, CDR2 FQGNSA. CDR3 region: CASSLAPRTEVLGEQFF. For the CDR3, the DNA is TGTGCCAGCAGCTTAGCGCCTAGGACAGAGGTATTGGGTGAGCAGTTCTTC.

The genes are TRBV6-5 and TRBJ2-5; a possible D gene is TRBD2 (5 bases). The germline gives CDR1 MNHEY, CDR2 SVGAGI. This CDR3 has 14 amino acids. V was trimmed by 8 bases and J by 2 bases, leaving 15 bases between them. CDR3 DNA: TGTGCCAGCCGGCGCCTCGGACTGCAAGAGACCCAGTACTTC. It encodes CASRRLGLQETQYF.

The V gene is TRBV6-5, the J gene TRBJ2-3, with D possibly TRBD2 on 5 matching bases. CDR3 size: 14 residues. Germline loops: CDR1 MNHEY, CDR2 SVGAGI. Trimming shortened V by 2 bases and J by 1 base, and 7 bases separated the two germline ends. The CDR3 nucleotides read TGTGCCAGCAGTTACGCGGAGGGCACAGATACGCAGTATTTT. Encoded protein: CASSYAEGTDTQYF.

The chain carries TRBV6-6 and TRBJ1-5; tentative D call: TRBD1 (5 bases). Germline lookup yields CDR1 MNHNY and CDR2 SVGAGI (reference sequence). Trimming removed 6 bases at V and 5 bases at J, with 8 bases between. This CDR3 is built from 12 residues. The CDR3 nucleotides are TGTGCCAGCAGCGACAGAGATCAGCCCCAGCATTTT. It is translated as CASSDRDQPQHF.

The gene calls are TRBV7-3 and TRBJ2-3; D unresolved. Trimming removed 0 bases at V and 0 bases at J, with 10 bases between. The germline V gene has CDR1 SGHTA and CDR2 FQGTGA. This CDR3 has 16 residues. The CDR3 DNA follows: TGTGCCAGCAGCTTAACGGTGGCGACTAGCACAGATACGCAGTATTTT. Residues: CASSLTVATSTDTQYF.

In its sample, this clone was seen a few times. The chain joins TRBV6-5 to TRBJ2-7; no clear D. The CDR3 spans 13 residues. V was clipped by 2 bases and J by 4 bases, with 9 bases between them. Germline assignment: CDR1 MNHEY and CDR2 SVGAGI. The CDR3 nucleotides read TGTGCCAGCAGTTACACCGTCGGGTACGAGCAGTACTTC. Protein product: CASSYTVGYEQYF.

CDR3 loop: CAWSAQVAGDRYNEQFF. CDR3 DNA: TGTGCCTGGAGTGCCCAGGTGGCGGGAGATCGGTACAATGAGCAGTTCTTC. V usage is TRBV30 and J usage is TRBJ2-1, with TRBD2 matching over 7 bases. The CDR3 extends over 17 amino acids. V gave up 1 base and J gave up 4 bases; unmatched junction bases: 13. Germline CDR1 reads GTSNPN; CDR2 reads SVGIG (reference sequence).

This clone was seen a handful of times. CDR3 protein: CASSLVRQGDYEQYF. The CDR3 DNA follows: TGTGCCAGCAGCTTAGTGCGACAGGGGGACTACGAGCAGTACTTC. This chain links TRBV7-8 with TRBJ2-7, with TRBD1 matching over 9 bases. Germline V gene data show CDR1 as SGHVS and CDR2 as FQNEAQ. This CDR3 comprises 15 residues. V dropped 1 base and J dropped 3; count of bases not matched to a gene: 4.

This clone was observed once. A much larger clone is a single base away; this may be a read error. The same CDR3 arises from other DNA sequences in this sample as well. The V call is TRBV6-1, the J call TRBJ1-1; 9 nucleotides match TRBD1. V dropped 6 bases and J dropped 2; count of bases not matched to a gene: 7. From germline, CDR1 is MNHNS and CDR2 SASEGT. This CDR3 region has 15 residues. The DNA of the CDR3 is TGTGCCAGCAGGGACCGGGACAGGGTCAACACTGAAGCTTTCTTT. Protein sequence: CASRDRDRVNTEAFF.

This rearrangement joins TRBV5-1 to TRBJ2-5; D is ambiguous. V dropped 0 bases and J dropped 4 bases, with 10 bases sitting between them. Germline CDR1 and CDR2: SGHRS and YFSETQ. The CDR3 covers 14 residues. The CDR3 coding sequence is TGCGCCAGCAGCTTGGAGCAGGCGTCAGAGACCCAGTACTTC. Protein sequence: CASSLEQASETQYF.

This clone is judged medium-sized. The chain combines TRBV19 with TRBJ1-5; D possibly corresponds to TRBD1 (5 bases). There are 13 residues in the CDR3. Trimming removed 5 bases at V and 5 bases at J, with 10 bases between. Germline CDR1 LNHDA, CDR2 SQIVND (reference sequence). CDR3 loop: CASSWDGDQPQHF. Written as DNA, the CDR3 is TGTGCCAGTAGTTGGGACGGTGATCAGCCCCAGCATTTT.

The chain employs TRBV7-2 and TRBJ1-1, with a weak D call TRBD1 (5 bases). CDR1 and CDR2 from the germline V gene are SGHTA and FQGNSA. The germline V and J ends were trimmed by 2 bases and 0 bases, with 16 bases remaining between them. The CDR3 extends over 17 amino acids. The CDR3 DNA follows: TGTGCCAGCAGCTTAACAGGCGCCAGACCGTTGAACACTGAAGCTTTCTTT. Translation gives CASSLTGARPLNTEAFF.

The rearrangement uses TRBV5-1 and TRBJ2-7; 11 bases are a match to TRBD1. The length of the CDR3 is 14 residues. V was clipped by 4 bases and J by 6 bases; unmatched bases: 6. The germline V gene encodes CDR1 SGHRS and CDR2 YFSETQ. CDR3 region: CASSPRTGGGEQYF. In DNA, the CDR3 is TGCGCCAGCAGCCCACGGACAGGGGGCGGCGAGCAGTACTTC.

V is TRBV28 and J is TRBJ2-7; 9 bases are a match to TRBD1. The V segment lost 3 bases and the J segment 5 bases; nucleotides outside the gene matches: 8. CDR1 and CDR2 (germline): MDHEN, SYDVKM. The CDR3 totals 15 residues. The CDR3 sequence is CASSFSPGQGHEQYF. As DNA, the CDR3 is TGTGCCAGCAGTTTTTCACCGGGACAGGGCCACGAGCAGTACTTC. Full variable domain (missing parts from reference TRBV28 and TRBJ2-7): DVKVTQSSRYLVKRTGEKVFLECVQDMDHENMFWYRQDPGLGLRLIYFSYDVKMKEKGDIPEGYSVSREKKERFSLILESASTNQTSMYLCASSFSPGQGHEQYFGPGTRLTVT.

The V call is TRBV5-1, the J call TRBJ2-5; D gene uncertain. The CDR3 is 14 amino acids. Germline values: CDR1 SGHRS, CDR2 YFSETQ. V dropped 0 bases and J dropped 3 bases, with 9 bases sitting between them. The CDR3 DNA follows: TGCGCCAGCAGCTTGGGTAGGCTAGAAGAGACCCAGTACTTC. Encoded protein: CASSLGRLEETQYF. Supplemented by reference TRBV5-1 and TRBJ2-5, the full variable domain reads KAGVTQTPRYLIKTRGQQVTLSCSPISGHRSVSWYQQTPGQGLQFLFEYFSETQRNKGNFPGRFSGRQFSNSRSEMNVSTLELGDSALYLCASSLGRLEETQYFGPGTRLLVL.